A selection of T cell receptor beta chains follows, all from one sample in a study of radiotherapy plus CTLA-4 blockade in lung cancer. The data were produced by immunoSEQ multiplex PCR, yet TCRdb's version contains in-frame clones alone and is incomplete. The repertoire holds over 12,000 clones, 70% to 90% seen once, with around 15% in the top ten. This specimen consisted of peripheral blood, obtained from a patient treated with radiotherapy plus ipilimumab. The receptors here all came from a human donor with non-small cell lung cancer that progressed on radiotherapy plus ipilimumab. Some clones in this sample may be carry-over from other donors' samples. Each CDR3 is given with its conserved first and last residue. Only part of the rows carry a size: once, few, many, or a class if the clone is expanded.

CDR3 protein: CASSLLGSSYEQYF
J gene: TRBJ2-7
clone size: .
V gene: TRBV7-9

CDR3 protein: CASSQRTAMNTEAFF
J gene: TRBJ1-1
clone size: .
V gene: TRBV7-8

CDR3 protein: CAIREDTNQPQHF
J gene: TRBJ1-5
clone size: .
V gene: TRBV10-3

CDR3 protein: CASLMRQGAGEQFF
J gene: TRBJ2-1
clone size: .
V gene: TRBV27

CDR3 protein: CASSLPSTVSYEQYF
J gene: TRBJ2-7
clone size: .
V gene: TRBV5-4

CDR3 protein: CASTTTGTVYGYTF
J gene: TRBJ1-2
clone size: .
V gene: TRBV6-6

CDR3 protein: CASSLGEGRTYEQYF
J gene: TRBJ2-7
clone size: .
V gene: TRBV5-4

CDR3 protein: CASSTGQGAGGANVLTF
J gene: TRBJ2-6
clone size: .
V gene: TRBV19

CDR3 protein: CASSAVGLKNTIYF
J gene: TRBJ1-3
clone size: .
V gene: TRBV28

CDR3 protein: CASRDRAGGTYNEQFF
J gene: TRBJ2-1
clone size: .
V gene: TRBV6-6

CDR3 protein: CASSLRASTDTQYF
J gene: TRBJ2-3
clone size: .
V gene: TRBV11-3

CDR3 protein: CASSDRENEKLFF
J gene: TRBJ1-4
clone size: few
V gene: TRBV6-5

CDR3 protein: CASMSAADGDTQYF
J gene: TRBJ2-3
clone size: .
V gene: TRBV27

CDR3 protein: CASSQDSRPTGGYTF
J gene: TRBJ1-2
clone size: .
V gene: TRBV4-3

CDR3 protein: CASSPRPSYNEQFF
J gene: TRBJ2-1
clone size: .
V gene: TRBV7-6

CDR3 protein: CASSLVGTGNTEAFF
J gene: TRBJ1-1
clone size: .
V gene: TRBV7-8

CDR3 protein: CASSPRTQNSGNTIYF
J gene: TRBJ1-3
clone size: .
V gene: TRBV5-1

CDR3 protein: CASSISPQPEKLFF
J gene: TRBJ1-4
clone size: .
V gene: TRBV19

CDR3 protein: CASIGGVPSQAFF
J gene: TRBJ1-1
clone size: .
V gene: TRBV19

CDR3 protein: CASSRFSGTSGSKAYEQYF
J gene: TRBJ2-7
clone size: .
V gene: TRBV14

CDR3 protein: CASSIYSGANVLTF
J gene: TRBJ2-6
clone size: .
V gene: TRBV19

CDR3 protein: CASVLDGSYNEQFF
J gene: TRBJ2-1
clone size: .
V gene: TRBV12-5

CDR3 protein: CASSLGPGLGSEQFF
J gene: TRBJ2-1
clone size: .
V gene: TRBV11-2

CDR3 protein: CASSLGLYNEQFF
J gene: TRBJ2-1
clone size: .
V gene: TRBV2

CDR3 protein: CASRSFLSSYEQYF
J gene: TRBJ2-7
clone size: .
V gene: TRBV27

CDR3 protein: CASSPPSPGYTF
J gene: TRBJ1-2
clone size: .
V gene: TRBV7-2

CDR3 protein: CASRDSWDNEQFF
J gene: TRBJ2-1
clone size: .
V gene: TRBV6-5

CDR3 protein: CATSSPWGGLAGENTGELFF
J gene: TRBJ2-2
clone size: .
V gene: TRBV15

CDR3 protein: CASSLYPRQGNEKLFF
J gene: TRBJ1-4
clone size: few
V gene: TRBV27

CDR3 protein: CATRTSGSYNEQFF
J gene: TRBJ2-1
clone size: once
V gene: TRBV5-1

CDR3 protein: CASSDLDSYTEAFF
J gene: TRBJ1-1
clone size: .
V gene: TRBV6-1

CDR3 protein: CASSQDQRGRETQYF
J gene: TRBJ2-5
clone size: .
V gene: TRBV4-1

CDR3 protein: CASTLGGQETQYF
J gene: TRBJ2-5
clone size: .
V gene: TRBV6-6

CDR3 protein: CAWGQGSGNTIYF
J gene: TRBJ1-3
clone size: .
V gene: TRBV30

CDR3 protein: CASSLLAGGLEQFF
J gene: TRBJ2-1
clone size: .
V gene: TRBV5-1

CDR3 protein: CASSLGTGLEQYF
J gene: TRBJ2-7
clone size: .
V gene: TRBV28

CDR3 protein: CASKDGGLLYEQYF
J gene: TRBJ2-7
clone size: .
V gene: TRBV27

CDR3 protein: CASSYDGGNTEAFF
J gene: TRBJ1-1
clone size: .
V gene: TRBV5-1

CDR3 protein: CASRGIARSSYNEQFF
J gene: TRBJ2-1
clone size: .
V gene: TRBV7-9

CDR3 protein: CASSSGLAGSTDTQYF
J gene: TRBJ2-3
clone size: few
V gene: TRBV5-4

CDR3 protein: CASSEAFRDRYNEQFF
J gene: TRBJ2-1
clone size: once
V gene: TRBV6-1

CDR3 protein: CASSERQGVPRDGYTF
J gene: TRBJ1-2
clone size: few
V gene: TRBV2

CDR3 protein: CARSIADTQYF
J gene: TRBJ2-3
clone size: .
V gene: TRBV30

CDR3 protein: CASSFRQPTHSDTQYF
J gene: TRBJ2-3
clone size: .
V gene: TRBV6-5